This entry concerns a single T cell receptor beta chain. The sample comes from a study of cytotoxic CD8 clonotypes in ibrutinib-treated CLL. In the study overall: Across the patients, about a dozen were relapsed/refractory, about 14 treatment-naive and 17 to 18 IGHV unmutated. On average, about 92,000 productive rearrangements and just over 250,000 productive templates per sample. Median treatment time before response sampling was eleven to twelve months, range 6 to 36.

Method: immunoSEQ multiplex PCR; TCRdb's copy keeps in-frame clones and lacks some. The table includes about 130,000 clones, about 79% detected once. V dropped 8 bases and J dropped 2 bases, with 13 bases sitting between them. The CDR3 runs 13 residues. Germline V gene sequence: CDR1 SEHNR, CDR2 FQNEAQ (reference sequence). This chain joins TRBV7-9 and TRBJ2-7, with D perhaps being TRBD1 or TRBD2 (5 bases each). The receptor's source is a human donor with chronic lymphocytic leukemia. Material: PBMCs, obtained after 12 months of ibrutinib treatment. The CDR3 sequence is CASLPGPTYEQYF. In DNA, the CDR3 is TGTGCCAGCTTACCGGGACCCACCTACGAGCAGTACTTC.